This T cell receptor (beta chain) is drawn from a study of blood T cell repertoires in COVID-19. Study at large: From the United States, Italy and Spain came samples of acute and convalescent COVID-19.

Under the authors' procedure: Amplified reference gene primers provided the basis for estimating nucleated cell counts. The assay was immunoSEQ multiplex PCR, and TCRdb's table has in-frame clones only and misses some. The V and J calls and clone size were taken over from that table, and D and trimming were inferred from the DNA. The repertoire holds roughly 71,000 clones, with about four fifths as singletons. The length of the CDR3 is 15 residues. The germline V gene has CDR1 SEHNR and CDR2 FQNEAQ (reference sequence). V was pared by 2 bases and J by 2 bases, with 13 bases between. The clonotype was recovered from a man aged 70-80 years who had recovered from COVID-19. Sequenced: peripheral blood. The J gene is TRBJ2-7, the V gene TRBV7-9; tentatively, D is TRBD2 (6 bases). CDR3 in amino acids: CASSLPTRGTYEQYF. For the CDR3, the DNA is TGTGCCAGCAGCTTACCGACTAGAGGGACCTACGAGCAGTACTTC.